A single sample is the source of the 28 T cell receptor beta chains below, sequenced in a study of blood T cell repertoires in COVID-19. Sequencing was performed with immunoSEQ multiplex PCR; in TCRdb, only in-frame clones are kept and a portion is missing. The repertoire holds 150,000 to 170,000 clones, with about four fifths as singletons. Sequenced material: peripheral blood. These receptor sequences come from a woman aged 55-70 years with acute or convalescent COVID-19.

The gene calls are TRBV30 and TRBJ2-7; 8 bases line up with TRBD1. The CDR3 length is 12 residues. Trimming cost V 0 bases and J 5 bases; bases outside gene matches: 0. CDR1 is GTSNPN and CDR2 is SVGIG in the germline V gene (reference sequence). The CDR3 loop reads CAWSVQGDEQYF. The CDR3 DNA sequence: TGTGCCTGGAGTGTACAGGGGGACGAGCAGTACTTC.

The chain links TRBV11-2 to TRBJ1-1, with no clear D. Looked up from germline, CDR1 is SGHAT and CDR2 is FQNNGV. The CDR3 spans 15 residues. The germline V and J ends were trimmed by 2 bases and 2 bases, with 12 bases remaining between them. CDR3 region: CASSLMPTANTEAFF. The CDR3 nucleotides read TGTGCCAGCAGCTTAATGCCTACAGCTAACACTGAAGCTTTCTTT.

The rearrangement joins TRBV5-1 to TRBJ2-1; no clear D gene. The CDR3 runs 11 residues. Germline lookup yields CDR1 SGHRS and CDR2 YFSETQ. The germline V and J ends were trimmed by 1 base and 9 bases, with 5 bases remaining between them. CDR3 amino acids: CASSLSAEQFF. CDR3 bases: TGCGCCAGCAGCTTGAGCGCTGAGCAGTTCTTC.

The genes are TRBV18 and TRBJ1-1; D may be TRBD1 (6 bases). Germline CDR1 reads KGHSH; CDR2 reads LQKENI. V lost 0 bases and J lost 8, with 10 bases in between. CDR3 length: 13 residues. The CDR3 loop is CASSPPAGVEAFF. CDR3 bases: TGTGCCAGCTCACCACCGGCAGGGGTCGAAGCTTTCTTT. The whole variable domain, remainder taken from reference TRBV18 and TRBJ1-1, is NAGVMQNPRHLVRRRGQEARLRCSPMKGHSHVYWYRQLPEEGLKFMVYLQKENIIDESGMPKERFSAEFPKEGPSILRIQQVVRGDSAAYFCASSPPAGVEAFFGQGTRLTVV.

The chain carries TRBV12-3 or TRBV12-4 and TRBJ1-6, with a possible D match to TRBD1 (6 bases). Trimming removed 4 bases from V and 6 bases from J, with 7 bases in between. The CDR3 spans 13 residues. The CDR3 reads CASSWTVNSPLHF. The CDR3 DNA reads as TGTGCCAGCAGTTGGACAGTTAATTCACCCCTCCACTTT.

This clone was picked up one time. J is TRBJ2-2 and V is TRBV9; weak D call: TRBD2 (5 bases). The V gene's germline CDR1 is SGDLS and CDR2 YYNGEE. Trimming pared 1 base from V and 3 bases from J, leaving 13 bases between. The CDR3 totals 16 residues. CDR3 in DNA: TGTGCCAGCAGCGTAAGAGGGTCGTTCGACACCGGGGAGCTGTTTTTT. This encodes CASSVRGSFDTGELFF.

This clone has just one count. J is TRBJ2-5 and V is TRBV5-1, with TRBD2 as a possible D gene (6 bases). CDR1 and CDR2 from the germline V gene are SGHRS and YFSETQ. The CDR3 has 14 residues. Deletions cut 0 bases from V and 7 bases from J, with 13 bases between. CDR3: CASSLDPPGGTQYF. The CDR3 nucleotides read TGCGCCAGCAGCTTGGATCCGCCCGGGGGGACCCAGTACTTC.

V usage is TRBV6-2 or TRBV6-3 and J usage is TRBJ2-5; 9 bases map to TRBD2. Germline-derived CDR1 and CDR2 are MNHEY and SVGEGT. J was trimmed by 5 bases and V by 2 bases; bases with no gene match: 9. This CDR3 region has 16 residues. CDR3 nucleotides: TGTGCCAGCAGTTACGACGGCGGGGGGGCGTGGGAGACCCAGTACTTC. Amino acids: CASSYDGGGAWETQYF.

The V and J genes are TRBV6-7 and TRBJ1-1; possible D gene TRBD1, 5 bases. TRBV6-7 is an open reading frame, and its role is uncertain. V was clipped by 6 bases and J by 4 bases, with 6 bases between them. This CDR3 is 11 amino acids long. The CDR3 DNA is TGTGCCAGCAGCCAGGGCACTGAAGCTTTCTTT. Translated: CASSQGTEAFF.

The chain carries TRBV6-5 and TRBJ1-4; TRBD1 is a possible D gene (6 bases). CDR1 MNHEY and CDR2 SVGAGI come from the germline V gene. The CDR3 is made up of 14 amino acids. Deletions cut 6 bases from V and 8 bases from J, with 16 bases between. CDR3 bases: TGTGCCAGCAGCCCACAGGGTTTAAGAGAAAAACTGTTTTTT. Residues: CASSPQGLREKLFF.

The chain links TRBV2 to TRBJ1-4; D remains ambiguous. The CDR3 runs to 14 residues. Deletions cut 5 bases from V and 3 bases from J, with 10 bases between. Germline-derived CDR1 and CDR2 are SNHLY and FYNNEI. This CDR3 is CASSTTFPNEKLFF. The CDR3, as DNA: TGTGCCAGCAGTACGACATTCCCTAATGAAAAACTGTTTTTT.

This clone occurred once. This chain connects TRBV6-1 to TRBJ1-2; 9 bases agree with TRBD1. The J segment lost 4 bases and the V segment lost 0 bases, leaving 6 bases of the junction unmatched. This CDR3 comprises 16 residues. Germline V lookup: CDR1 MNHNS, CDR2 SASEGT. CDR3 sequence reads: CASSEAAQGASYGYTF. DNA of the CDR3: TGTGCCAGCAGTGAAGCCGCACAGGGGGCTTCCTATGGCTACACCTTC.

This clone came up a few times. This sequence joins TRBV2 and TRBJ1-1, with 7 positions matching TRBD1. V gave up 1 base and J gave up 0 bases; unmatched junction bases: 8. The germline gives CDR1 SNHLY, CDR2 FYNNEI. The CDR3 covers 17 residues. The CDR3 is CASSEEDRRIMNTEAFF. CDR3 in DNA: TGTGCCAGCAGTGAAGAGGACAGGAGAATAATGAACACTGAAGCTTTCTTT.

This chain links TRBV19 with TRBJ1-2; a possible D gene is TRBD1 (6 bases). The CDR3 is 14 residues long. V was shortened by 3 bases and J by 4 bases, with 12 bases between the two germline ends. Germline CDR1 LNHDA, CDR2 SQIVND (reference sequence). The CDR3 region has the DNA TGTGCCAGTAGTATGGAGGGGGGGGTCTATGGCTACACCTTC. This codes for CASSMEGGVYGYTF.

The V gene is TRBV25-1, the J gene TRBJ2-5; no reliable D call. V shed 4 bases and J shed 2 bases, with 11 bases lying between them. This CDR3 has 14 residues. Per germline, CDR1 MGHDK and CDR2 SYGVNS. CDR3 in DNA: TGTGCCAGCAGTGTTATCCAGGCTCAAGAGACCCAGTACTTC. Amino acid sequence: CASSVIQAQETQYF.

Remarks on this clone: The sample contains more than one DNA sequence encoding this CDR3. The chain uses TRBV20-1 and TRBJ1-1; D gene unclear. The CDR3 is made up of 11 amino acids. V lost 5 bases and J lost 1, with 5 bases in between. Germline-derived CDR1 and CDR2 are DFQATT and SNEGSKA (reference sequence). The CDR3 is CSASGNTEAFF. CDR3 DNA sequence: TGCAGTGCTTCCGGGAACACTGAAGCTTTCTTT.

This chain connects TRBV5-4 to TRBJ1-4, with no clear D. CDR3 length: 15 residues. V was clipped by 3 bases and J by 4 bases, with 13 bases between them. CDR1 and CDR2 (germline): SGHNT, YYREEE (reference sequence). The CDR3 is CASSSKGRNNEKLFF. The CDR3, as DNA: TGTGCCAGCAGCTCCAAAGGCAGGAATAATGAAAAACTGTTTTTT.

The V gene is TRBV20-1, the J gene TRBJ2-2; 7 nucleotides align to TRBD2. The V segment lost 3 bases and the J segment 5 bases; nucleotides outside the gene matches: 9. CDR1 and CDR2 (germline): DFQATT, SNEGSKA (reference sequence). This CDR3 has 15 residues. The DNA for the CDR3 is TGCAGTGCTAGTATTAGCGGGTTAAGTACCGGGGAGCTGTTTTTT. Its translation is CSASISGLSTGELFF.

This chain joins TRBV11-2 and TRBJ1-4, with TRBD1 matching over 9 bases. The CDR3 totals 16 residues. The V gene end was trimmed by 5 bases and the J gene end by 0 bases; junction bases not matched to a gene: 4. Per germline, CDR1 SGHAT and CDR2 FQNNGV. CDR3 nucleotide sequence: TGTGCCAGCAGCCGGGGACAGGGAGCAACTAATGAAAAACTGTTTTTT. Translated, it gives CASSRGQGATNEKLFF. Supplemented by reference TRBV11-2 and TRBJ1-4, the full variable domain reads EAGVAQSPRYKIIEKRQSVAFWCNPISGHATLYWYQQILGQGPKLLIQFQNNGVVDDSQLPKDRFSAERLKGVDSTLKIQPAKLEDSAVYLCASSRGQGATNEKLFFGSGTQLSVL.

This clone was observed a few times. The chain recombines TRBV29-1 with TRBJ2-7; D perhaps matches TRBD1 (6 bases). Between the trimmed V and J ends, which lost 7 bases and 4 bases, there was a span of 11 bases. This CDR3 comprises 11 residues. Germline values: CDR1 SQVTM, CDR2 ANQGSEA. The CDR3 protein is CSARQVYEQYF. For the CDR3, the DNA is TGCAGCGCGCGACAGGTATACGAGCAGTACTTC.

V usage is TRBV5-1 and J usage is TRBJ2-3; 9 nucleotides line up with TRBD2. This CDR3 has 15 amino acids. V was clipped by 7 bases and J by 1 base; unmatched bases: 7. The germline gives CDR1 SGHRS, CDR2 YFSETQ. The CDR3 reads CASSLAGARTDTQYF. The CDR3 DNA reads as TGCGCCAGCTCCTTAGCGGGGGCCCGCACAGATACGCAGTATTTT. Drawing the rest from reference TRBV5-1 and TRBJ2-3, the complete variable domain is KAGVTQTPRYLIKTRGQQVTLSCSPISGHRSVSWYQQTPGQGLQFLFEYFSETQRNKGNFPGRFSGRQFSNSRSEMNVSTLELGDSALYLCASSLAGARTDTQYFGPGTRLTVL.

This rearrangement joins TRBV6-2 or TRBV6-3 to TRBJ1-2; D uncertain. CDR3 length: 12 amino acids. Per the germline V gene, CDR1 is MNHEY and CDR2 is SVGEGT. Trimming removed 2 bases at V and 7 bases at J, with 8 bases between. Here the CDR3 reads CASSYPGIGYTF. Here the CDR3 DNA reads TGTGCCAGCAGTTACCCCGGGATTGGCTACACCTTC.

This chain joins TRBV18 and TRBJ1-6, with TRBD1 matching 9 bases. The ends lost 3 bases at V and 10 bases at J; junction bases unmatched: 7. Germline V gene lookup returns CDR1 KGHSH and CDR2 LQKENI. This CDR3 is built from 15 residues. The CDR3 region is CASSPGTGRESPLHF. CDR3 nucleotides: TGTGCCAGCTCACCGGGGACAGGGCGCGAATCACCCCTCCACTTT.

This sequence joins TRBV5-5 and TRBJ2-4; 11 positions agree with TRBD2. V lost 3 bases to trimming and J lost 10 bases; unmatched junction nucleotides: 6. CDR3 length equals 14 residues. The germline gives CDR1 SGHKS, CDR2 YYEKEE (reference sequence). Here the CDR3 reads CASSSSGLADIQYF. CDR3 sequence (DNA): TGTGCCAGCAGCTCGTCGGGACTAGCGGATATTCAGTACTTC.

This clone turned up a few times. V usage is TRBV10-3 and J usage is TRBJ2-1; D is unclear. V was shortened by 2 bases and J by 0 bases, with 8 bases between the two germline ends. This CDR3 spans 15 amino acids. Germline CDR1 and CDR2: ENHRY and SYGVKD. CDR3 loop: CAISEKLSSYNEQFF. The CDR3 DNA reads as TGTGCCATCAGTGAGAAACTGAGCTCCTACAATGAGCAGTTCTTC.

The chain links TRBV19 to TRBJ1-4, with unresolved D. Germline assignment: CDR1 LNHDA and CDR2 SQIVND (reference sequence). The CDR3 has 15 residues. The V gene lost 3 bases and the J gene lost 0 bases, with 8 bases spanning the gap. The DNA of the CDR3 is TGTGCCAGTAGTATGGCGGTTGCAACTAATGAAAAACTGTTTTTT. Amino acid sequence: CASSMAVATNEKLFF. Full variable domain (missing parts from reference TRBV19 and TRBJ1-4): DGGITQSPKYLFRKEGQNVTLSCEQNLNHDAMYWYRQDPGQGLRLIYYSQIVNDFQKGDIAEGYSVSREKKESFPLTVTSAQKNPTAFYLCASSMAVATNEKLFFGSGTQLSVL.

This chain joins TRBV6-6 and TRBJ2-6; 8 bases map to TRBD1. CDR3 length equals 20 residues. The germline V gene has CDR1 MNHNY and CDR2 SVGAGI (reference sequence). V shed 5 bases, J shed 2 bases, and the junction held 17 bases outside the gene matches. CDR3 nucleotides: TGTGCCAGCAGTCCTCCCTACCAGACAGGGGCGTTCGCTGGGGCCAACGTCCTGACTTTC. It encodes CASSPPYQTGAFAGANVLTF.

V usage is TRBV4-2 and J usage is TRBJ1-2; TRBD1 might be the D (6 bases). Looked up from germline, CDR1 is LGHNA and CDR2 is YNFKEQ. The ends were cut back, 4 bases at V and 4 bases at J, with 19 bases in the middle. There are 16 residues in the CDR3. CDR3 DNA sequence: TGTGCCAGCAGCCTTCACCATCGGACAGAGACCTATGGCTACACCTTC. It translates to CASSLHHRTETYGYTF.